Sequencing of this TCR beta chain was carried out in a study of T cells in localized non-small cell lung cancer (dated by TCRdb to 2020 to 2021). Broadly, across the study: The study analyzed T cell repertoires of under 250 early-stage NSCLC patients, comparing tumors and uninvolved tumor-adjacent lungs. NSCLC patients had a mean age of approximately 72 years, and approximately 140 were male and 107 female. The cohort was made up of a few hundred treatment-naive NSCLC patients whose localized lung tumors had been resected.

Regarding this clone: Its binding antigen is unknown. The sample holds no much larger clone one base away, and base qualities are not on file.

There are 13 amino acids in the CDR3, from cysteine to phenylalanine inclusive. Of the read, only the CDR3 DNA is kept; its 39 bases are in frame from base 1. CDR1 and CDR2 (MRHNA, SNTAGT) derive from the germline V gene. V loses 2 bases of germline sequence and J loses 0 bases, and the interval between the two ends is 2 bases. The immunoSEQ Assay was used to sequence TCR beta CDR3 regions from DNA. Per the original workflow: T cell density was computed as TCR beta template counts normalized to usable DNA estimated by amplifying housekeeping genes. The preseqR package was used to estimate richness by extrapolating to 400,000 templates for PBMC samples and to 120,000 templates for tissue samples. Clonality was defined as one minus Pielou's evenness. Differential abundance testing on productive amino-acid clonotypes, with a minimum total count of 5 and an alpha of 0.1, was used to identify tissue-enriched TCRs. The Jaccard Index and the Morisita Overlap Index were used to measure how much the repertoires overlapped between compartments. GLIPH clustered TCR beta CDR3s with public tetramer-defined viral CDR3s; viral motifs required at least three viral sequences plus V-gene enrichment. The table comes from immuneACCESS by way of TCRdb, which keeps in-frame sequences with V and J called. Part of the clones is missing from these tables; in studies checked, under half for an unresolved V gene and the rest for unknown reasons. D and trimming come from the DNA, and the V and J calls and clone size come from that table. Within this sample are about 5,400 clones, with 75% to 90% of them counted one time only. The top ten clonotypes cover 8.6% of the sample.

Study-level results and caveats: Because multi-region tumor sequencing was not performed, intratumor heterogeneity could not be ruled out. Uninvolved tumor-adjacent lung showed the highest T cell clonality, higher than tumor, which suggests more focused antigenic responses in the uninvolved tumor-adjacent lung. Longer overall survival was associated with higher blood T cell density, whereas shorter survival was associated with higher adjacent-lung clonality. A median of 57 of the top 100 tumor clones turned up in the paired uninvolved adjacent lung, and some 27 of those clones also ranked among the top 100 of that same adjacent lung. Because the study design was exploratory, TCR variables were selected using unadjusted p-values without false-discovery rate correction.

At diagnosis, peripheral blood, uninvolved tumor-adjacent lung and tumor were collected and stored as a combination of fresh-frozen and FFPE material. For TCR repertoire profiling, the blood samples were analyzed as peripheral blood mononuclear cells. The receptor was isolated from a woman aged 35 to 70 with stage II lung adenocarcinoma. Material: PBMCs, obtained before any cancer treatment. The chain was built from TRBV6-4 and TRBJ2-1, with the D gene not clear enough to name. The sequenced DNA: TGTGCCAGCAGTGACAGCTCCTACAATGAGCAGTTCTTC. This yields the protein CASSDSSYNEQFF.